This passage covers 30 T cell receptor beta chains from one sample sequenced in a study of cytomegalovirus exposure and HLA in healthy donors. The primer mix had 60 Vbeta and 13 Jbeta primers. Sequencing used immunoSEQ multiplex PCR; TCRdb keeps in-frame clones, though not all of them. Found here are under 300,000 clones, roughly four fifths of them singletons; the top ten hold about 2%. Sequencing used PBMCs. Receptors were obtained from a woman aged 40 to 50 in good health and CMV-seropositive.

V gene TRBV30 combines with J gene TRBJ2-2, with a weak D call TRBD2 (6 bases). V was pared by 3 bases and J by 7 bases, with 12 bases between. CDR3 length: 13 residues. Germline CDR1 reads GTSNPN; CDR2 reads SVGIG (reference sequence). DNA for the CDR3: TGTGCCTGGAGACTACGGGGGTTCGGGGAGCTGTTTTTT. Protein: CAWRLRGFGELFF.

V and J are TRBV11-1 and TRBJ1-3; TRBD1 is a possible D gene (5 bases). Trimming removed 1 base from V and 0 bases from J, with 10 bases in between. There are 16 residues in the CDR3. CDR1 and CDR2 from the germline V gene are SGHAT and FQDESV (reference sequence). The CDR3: CASSLGVTDSGNTIYF. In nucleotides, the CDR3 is TGTGCCAGCAGCTTAGGGGTGACAGACTCTGGAAACACCATATATTTT.

CDR3 region: CASSLDRAETQYF. CDR3 bases: TGTGCCAGCAGCTTAGACAGGGCCGAGACCCAGTACTTC. This rearrangement joins TRBV13 to TRBJ2-5, with D perhaps matching TRBD1 (6 bases). Germline lookup yields CDR1 PRHDT and CDR2 FYEKMQ (reference sequence). This CDR3 spans 13 amino acids. Trimming pared 1 base from V and 5 bases from J, leaving 8 bases between.

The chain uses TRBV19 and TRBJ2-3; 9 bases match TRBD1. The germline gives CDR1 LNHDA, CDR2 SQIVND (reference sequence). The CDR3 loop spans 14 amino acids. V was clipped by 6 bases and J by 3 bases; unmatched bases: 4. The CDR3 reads CASRDRGGTDTQYF. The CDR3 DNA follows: TGTGCCAGTAGGGACAGGGGAGGAACAGATACGCAGTATTTT.

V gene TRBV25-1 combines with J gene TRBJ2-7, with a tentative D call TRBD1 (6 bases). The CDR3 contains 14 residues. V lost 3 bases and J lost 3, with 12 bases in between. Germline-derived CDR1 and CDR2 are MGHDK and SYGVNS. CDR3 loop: CASSDRGSLYEQYF. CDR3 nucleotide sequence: TGTGCCAGCAGTGACAGGGGCTCCCTCTACGAGCAGTACTTC.

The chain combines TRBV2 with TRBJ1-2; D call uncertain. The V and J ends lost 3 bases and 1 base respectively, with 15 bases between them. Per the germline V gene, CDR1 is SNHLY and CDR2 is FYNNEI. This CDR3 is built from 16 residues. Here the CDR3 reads CASSDAPVTINYGYTF. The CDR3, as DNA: TGTGCCAGCAGTGATGCCCCTGTAACAATTAACTATGGCTACACCTTC.

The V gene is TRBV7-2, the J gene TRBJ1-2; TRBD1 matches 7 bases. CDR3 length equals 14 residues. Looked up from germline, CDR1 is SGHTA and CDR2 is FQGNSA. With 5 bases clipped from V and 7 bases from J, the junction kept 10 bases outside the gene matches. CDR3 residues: CASSVDRVSFGYTF. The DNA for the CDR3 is TGTGCCAGCAGCGTCGACAGGGTGAGCTTTGGCTACACCTTC.

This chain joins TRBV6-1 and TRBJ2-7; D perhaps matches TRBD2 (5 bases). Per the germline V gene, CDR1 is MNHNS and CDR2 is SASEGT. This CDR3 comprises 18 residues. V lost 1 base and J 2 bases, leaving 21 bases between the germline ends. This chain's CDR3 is CASSEEGLSRLFTYEQYF. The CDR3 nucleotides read TGTGCCAGCAGTGAAGAAGGGTTATCGCGACTATTCACCTACGAGCAGTACTTC.

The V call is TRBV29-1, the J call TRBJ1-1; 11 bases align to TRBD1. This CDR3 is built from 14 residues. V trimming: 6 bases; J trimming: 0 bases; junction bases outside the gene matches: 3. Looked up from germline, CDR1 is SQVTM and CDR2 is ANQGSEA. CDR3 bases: TGCAGCGTGGGACAGGGGGGCATGAACACTGAAGCTTTCTTT. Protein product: CSVGQGGMNTEAFF. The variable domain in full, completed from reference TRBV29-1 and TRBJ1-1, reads SAVISQKPSRDICQRGTSLTIQCQVDSQVTMMFWYRQQPGQSLTLIATANQGSEATYESGFVIDKFPISRPNLTFSTLTVSNMSPEDSSIYLCSVGQGGMNTEAFFGQGTRLTVV.

The CDR3 loop is CASSSDQGLAGGLYEQFF. For the CDR3, the DNA is TGTGCCAGCAGCTCCGACCAGGGACTAGCGGGAGGTTTGTATGAGCAGTTCTTC. The V gene is TRBV7-9, the J gene TRBJ2-1; 15 bases match TRBD2. V was clipped by 4 bases and J by 8 bases; unmatched bases: 12. The germline V gene encodes CDR1 SEHNR and CDR2 FQNEAQ (reference sequence). The CDR3 consists of 18 residues.

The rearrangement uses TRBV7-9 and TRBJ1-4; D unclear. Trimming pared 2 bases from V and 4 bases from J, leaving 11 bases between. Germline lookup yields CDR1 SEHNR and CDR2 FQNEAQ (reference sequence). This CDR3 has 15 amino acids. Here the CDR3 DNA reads TGTGCCAGCAGCTTAACAGAAGGACTTAATGAAAAACTGTTTTTT. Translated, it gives CASSLTEGLNEKLFF. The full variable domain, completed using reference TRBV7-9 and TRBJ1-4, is DTGVSQNPRHKITKRGQNVTFRCDPISEHNRLYWYRQTLGQGPEFLTYFQNEAQLEKSRLLSDRFSAERPKGSFSTLEIQRTEQGDSAMYLCASSLTEGLNEKLFFGSGTQLSVL.

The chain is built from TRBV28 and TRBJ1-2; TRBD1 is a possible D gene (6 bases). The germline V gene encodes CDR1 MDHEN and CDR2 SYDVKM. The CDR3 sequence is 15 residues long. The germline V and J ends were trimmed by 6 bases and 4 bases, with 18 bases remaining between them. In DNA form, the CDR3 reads TGTGCCAGCAGCCAAATATCGGGACAAACCTATGGCTACACCTTC. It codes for CASSQISGQTYGYTF.

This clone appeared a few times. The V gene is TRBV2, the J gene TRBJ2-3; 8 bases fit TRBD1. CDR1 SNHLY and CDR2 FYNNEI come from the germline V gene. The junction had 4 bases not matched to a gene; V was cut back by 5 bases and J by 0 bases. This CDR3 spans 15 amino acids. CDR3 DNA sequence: TGTGCCAGCAGTTACGGACAGGGTAGCACAGATACGCAGTATTTT. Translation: CASSYGQGSTDTQYF. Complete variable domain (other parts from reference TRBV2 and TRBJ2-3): EPEVTQTPSHQVTQMGQEVILRCVPISNHLYFYWYRQILGQKVEFLVSFYNNEISEKSEIFDDQFSVERPDGSNFTLKIRSTKLEDSAMYFCASSYGQGSTDTQYFGPGTRLTVL.

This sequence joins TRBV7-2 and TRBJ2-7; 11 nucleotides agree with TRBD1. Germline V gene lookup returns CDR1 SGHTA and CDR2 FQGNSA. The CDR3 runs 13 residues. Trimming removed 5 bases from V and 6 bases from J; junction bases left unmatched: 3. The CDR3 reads CASSPDRGREQYF. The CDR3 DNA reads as TGTGCCAGCAGCCCGGACAGGGGGCGCGAGCAGTACTTC.

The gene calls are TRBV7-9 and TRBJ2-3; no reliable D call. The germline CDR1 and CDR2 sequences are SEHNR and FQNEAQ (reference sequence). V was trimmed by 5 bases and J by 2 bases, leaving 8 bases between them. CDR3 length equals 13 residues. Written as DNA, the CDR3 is TGTGCCAGCAGCCCCCAATTCACAGATACGCAGTATTTT. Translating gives CASSPQFTDTQYF.

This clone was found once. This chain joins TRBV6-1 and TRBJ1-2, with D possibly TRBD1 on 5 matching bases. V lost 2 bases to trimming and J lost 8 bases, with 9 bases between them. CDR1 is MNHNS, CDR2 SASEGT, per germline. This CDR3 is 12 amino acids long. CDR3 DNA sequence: TGTGCCAGCAGTGAAACGCAGGGAGGCTACACCTTC. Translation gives CASSETQGGYTF.

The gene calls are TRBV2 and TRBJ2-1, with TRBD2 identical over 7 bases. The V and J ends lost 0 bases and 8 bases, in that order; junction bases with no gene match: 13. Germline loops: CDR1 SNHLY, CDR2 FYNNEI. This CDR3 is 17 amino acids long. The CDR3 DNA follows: TGTGCCAGCAGTGAAGCGCTTTTGGGGGACTACCGGGATGAGCAGTTCTTC. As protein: CASSEALLGDYRDEQFF.

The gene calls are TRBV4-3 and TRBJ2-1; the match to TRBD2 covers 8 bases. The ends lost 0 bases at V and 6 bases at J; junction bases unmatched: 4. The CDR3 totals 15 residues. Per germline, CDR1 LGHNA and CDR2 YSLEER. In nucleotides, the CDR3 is TGCGCCAGCAGCCAAGATCCGGGAGGGGGCAATGAGCAGTTCTTC. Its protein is CASSQDPGGGNEQFF.

The CDR3 nucleotides are TGTGCCAGCAGCCTGGACAGGGCCGGGGAGCTGTTTTTT. Protein: CASSLDRAGELFF. This chain connects TRBV11-2 to TRBJ2-2, with 8 nucleotides matching TRBD1. CDR1 is SGHAT, CDR2 FQNNGV, per germline. Trimming cost V 5 bases and J 6 bases; bases outside gene matches: 2. The CDR3 extends over 13 amino acids.

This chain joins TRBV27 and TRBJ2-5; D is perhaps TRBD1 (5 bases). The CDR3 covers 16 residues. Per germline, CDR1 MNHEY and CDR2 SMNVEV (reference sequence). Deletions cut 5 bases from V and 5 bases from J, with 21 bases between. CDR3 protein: CASSPYRTLAGETQYF. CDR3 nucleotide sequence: TGTGCCAGCAGTCCCTACCGGACGCTGGCAGGGGAGACCCAGTACTTC.

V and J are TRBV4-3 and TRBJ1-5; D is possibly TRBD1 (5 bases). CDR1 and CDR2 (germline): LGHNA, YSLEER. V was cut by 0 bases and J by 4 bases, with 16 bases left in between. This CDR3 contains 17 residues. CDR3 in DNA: TGCGCCAGCAGCCAAGATCCCCCACTGACAGTGAATCAGCCCCAGCATTTT. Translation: CASSQDPPLTVNQPQHF.

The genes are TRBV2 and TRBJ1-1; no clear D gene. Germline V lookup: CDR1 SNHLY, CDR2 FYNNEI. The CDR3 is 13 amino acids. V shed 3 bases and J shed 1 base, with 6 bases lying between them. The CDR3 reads CASSDRKNTEAFF. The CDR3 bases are TGTGCCAGCAGTGACAGGAAGAACACTGAAGCTTTCTTT.

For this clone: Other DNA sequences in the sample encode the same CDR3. The CDR3 sequence: CASSLAGGNYGYTF. CDR3 sequence (DNA): TGTGCCAGCAGCTTAGCGGGCGGGAACTATGGCTACACCTTC. The rearrangement links TRBV7-9 to TRBJ1-2; D gene ambiguous. V was pared by 0 bases and J by 2 bases, with 7 bases between. CDR1 is SEHNR, CDR2 FQNEAQ, per germline (reference sequence). CDR3 size: 14 residues.

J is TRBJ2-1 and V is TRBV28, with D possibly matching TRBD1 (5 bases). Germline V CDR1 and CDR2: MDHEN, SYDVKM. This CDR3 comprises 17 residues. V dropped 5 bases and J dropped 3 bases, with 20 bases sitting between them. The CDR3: CASSTTKGLRGYNEQFF. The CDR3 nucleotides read TGTGCCAGCAGTACCACTAAGGGGCTGAGAGGCTACAATGAGCAGTTCTTC. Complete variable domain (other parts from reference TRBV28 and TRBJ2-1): DVKVTQSSRYLVKRTGEKVFLECVQDMDHENMFWYRQDPGLGLRLIYFSYDVKMKEKGDIPEGYSVSREKKERFSLILESASTNQTSMYLCASSTTKGLRGYNEQFFGPGTRLTVL.

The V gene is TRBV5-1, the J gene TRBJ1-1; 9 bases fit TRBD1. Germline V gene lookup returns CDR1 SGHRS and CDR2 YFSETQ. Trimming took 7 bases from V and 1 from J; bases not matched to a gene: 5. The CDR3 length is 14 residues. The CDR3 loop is CASAKDRGNTEAFF. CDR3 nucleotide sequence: TGCGCCAGCGCGAAGGACAGGGGGAACACTGAAGCTTTCTTT. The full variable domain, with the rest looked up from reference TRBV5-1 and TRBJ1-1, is KAGVTQTPRYLIKTRGQQVTLSCSPISGHRSVSWYQQTPGQGLQFLFEYFSETQRNKGNFPGRFSGRQFSNSRSEMNVSTLELGDSALYLCASAKDRGNTEAFFGQGTRLTVV.

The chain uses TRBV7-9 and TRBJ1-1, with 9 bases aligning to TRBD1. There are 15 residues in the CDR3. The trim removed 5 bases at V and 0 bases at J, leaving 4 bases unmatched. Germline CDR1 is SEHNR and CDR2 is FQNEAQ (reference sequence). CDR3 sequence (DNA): TGTGCCAGCAGCGAAGACAGGGGGATGAACACTGAAGCTTTCTTT. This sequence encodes CASSEDRGMNTEAFF.

The CDR3: CASSLGGGATDTQYF. The DNA for the CDR3 is TGTGCCAGCAGCTTAGGGGGTGGGGCCACAGATACGCAGTATTTT. The chain links TRBV11-2 to TRBJ2-3; D is perhaps TRBD1 (5 bases). This CDR3 comprises 15 residues. In germline, CDR1 is SGHAT, CDR2 FQNNGV. V was trimmed by 1 base and J by 2 bases, leaving 10 bases between them.

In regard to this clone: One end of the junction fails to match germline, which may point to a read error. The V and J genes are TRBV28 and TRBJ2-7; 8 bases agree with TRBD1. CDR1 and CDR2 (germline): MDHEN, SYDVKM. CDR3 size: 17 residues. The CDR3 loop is CASSLTRQGLFSHEQYF. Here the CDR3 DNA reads TGTGCCAGCAGTTTAACCCGACAGGGGCTCTTCTCCCACGAGCAGTACTTC.

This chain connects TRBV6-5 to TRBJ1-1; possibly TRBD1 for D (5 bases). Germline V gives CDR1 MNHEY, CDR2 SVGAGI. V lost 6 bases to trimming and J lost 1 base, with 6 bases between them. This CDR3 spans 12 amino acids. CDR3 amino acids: CASRDRNTEAFF. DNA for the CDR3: TGTGCCAGCAGAGACAGGAACACTGAAGCTTTCTTT.

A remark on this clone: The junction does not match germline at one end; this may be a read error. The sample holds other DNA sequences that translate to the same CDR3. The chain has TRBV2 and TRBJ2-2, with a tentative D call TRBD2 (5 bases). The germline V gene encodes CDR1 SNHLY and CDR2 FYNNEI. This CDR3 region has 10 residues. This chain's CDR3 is CASRRVELFF. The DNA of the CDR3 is TGTGCCAGCAGGCGGGTGGAGCTATTTTTT.